One and the same sample provided the 3 T cell receptor beta chains below, sequenced in a study of T cells after yellow fever vaccination. TCRdb redid the calling of the 5' RACE reads with MiXCR, one entry per CDR3 protein. Of 100,000 to 150,000 distinct CDR3 sequences in the sample, roughly 15% were seen once. This specimen consisted of CD8+ T cells sorted from PBMCs, obtained 5 days after the yellow fever booster vaccination. These receptors all stem from a man aged 18 to 29 who received the YFV17D yellow fever vaccine.

This clonotype was seen more than once but under ten times. CDR3 region: CSVDSGMNTGELFF. The DNA for the CDR3 is TGCAGCGTTGACTCAGGGATGAACACCGGGGAGCTGTTTTTT. The rearrangement links TRBV29-1 to TRBJ2-2; possible D gene TRBD1, 5 bases. V lost 3 bases and J lost 1, with 9 bases in between. Per germline, CDR1 SQVTM and CDR2 ANQGSEA. The CDR3 length is 14 residues.

This clonotype was counted only a few times. The chain couples TRBV12-3 or TRBV12-4 to TRBJ1-5; no reliable D call. The ends were cut back, 7 bases at V and 0 bases at J, with 13 bases in the middle. The CDR3 consists of 15 residues. Here the CDR3 reads CASTHLGHSNQPQHF. CDR3 DNA: TGTGCCAGCACCCACCTCGGCCATAGCAATCAGCCCCAGCATTTT.

This clonotype was picked up a small number of times. This CDR3 is CACQELSSYNSPLHF. CDR3 coding DNA: TGTGCCTGTCAGGAATTGAGCTCCTATAATTCACCCCTCCACTTT. The V gene is TRBV28, the J gene TRBJ1-6, with D hard to call. The CDR3 loop spans 15 amino acids. Trimming stripped 11 bases from V and 0 bases from J, with 14 bases between. Looked up from germline, CDR1 is MDHEN and CDR2 is SYDVKM.